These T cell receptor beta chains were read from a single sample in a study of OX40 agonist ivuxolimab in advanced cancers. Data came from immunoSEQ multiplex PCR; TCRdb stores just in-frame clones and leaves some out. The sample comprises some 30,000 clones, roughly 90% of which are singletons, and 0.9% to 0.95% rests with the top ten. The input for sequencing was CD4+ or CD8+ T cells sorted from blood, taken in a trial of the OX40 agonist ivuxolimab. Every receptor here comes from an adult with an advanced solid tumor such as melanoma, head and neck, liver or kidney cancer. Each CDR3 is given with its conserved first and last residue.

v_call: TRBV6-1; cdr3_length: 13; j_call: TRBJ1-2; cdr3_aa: CASSERGAGGYTF
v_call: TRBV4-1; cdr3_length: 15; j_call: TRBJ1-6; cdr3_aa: CASSLRERANSPLHF
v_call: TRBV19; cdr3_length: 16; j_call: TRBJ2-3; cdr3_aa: CASRRGRGAWTDTQYF
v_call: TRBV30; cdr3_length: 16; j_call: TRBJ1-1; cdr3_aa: CAWSVWDRGRDTEAFF
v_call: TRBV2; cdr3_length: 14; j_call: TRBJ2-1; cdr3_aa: CASSRGRGSDEQFF
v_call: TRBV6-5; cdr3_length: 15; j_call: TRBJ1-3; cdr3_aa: CATHPPGARGNTIYF
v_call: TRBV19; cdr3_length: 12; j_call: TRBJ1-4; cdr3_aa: CASSRVPEKLFF
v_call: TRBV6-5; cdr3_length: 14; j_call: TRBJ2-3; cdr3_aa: CASSYSGATDTQYF
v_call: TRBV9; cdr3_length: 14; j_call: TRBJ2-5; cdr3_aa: CASSVAGGKETQYF
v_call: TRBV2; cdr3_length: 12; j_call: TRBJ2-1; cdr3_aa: CASSESYNEQFF
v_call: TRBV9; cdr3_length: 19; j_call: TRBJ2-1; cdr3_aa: CASSVATSSGDSSYNEQFF
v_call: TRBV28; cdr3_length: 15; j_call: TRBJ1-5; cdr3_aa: CASSYYRGPGQPQHF
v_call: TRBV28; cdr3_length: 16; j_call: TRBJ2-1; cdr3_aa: CASSLIRRGRGGEQFF
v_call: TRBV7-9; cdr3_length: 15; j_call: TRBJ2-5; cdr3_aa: CASSLGWGSSETQYF
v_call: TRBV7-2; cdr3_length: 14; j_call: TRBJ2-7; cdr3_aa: CASSRRDRGSEQYF
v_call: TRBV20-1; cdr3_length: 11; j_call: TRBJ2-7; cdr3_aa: CSASLFYEQYF
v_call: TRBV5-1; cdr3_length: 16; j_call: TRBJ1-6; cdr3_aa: CASSLAGQGGNSPLHF
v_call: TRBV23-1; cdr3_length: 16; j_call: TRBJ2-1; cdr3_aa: CASSPGDGTVGNEQFF
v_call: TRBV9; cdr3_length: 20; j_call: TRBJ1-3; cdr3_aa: CASSSPRGGSRDNSGNTIYF
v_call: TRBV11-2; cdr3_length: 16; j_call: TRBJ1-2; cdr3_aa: CASSVGGGRTRYGYTF
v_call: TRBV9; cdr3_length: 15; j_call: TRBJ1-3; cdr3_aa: CASSVASTSGNTIYF
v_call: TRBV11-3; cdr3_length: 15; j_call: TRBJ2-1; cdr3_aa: CASSLGGDRGNEQFF
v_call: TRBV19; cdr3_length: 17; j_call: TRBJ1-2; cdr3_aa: CASSIRQGGIVRYGYTF
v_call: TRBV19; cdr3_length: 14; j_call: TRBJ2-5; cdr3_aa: CASSSGRHQETQYF
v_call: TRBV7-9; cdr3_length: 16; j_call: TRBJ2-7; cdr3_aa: CASSLSGGITAYEQYF
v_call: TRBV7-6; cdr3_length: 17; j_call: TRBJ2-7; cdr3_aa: CASSLASGSYSSYEQYF
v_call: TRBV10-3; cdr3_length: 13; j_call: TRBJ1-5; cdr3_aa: CAIQDRRNQPQHF
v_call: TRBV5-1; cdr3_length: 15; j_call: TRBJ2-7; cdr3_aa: CASSLFYGSSYEQYF
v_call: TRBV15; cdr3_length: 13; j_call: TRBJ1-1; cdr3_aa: CATSRDRRTEAFF
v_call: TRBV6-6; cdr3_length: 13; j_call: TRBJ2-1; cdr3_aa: CASRLLQDNEQFF
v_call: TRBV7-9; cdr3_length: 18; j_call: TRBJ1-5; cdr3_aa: CASSPTPLLDANNQPQHF
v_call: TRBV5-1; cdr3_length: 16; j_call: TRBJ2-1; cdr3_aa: CASSALAGGRYNEQFF
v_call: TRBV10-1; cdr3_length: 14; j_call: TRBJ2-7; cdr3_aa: CASSEGLQLYEQYF
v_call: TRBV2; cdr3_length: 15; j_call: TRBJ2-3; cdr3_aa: CASSPLAGGTDTQYF
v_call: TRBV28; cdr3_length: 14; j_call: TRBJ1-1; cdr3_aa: CASSFGGVERLAFF
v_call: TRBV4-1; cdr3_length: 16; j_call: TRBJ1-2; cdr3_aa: CASSQVGQGSMIGYTF
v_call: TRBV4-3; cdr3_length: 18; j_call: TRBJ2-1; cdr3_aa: CASSQEIGTSGGYNEQFF
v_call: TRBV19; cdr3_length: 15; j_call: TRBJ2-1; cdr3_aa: CASRISGSGYNEQFF
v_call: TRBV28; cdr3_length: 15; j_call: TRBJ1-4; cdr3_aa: CASNGQGLPNEKLFF
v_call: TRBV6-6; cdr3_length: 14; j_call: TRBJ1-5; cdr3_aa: CASSQDPGIQPQHF
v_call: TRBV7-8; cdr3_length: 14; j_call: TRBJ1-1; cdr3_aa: CASSFGTRQDEAFF
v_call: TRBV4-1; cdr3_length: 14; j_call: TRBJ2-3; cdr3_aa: CASSQGASTDTQYF
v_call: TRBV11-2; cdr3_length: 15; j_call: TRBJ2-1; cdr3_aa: CASSLLAGAYNEQFF
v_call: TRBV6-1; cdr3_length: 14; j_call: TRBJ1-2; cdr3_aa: CASSAQGMHYGYTF
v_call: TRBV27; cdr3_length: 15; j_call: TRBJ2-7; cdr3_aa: CASSSIPGPSYEQYF
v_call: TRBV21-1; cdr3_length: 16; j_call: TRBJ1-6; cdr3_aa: CASTDLMRRANSPLHF
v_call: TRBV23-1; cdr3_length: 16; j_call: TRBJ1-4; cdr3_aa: CASSQSLKGGGEKLFF